This T cell receptor beta chain was profiled in a study of CD8+CD57+ T cells in acquired aplastic anemia. This clonotype was observed at least ten times. Its antigen is currently unknown. According to the study, genomic DNA was the template for TCR beta VDJ and CDR3 profiling. Each CDR3 protein is one row after TCRdb ran MiXCR on the reads. The repertoire holds 50,000 or so distinct CDR3 sequences, around 60% seen once, with around 15% in the top ten. Sequenced patients had shown CD8+CD57+ cell expansion by flow cytometry. The study's findings and limits: There were 25 to 35 CD8+ CDR3 sequences that occurred in both patients and controls.

The specimen sequenced was sorted CD4+, CD8+, or CD8+CD57+ T cells (not recorded which) from PBMCs. This receptor was identified in a human donor with aplastic anemia.

DNA for the CDR3: TGTGCCAGCTCACCCCAGGGACTGAACACTGAAGCTTTCTTT. Amino acid sequence: CASSPQGLNTEAFF. The chain joins TRBV18 to TRBJ1-1; D possibly corresponds to TRBD1 (5 bases). This CDR3 contains 14 residues. Trimming removed 3 bases at V and 0 bases at J, with 8 bases between. Per the germline V gene, CDR1 is KGHSH and CDR2 is LQKENI.